This TCR beta chain was obtained from a study of CD8+ T cells in alopecia areata. The CDR3 extends over 14 amino acids. CDR1 and CDR2 from the germline V gene are SEHNR and FQNEAQ (reference sequence). V dropped 1 base and J dropped 0 bases, with 7 bases sitting between them. Treatment described: oral pan-JAK inhibitor, 5-10 mg twice daily. cDNA reverse transcribed from extracted RNA served as the sequencing template. Sequencing used immunoSEQ multiplex PCR; TCRdb keeps in-frame clones, though not all of them. The sample yields about 200,000 clones, about two fifths seen once. The gene calls are TRBV7-9 and TRBJ2-7, with D unclear. This specimen was CD4+ T cells sorted from blood, taken between weeks 30 and 35, from a patient treated with tofacitinib. The origin of this receptor is a human donor with alopecia areata. The DNA for the CDR3 is TGTGCCAGCAGCTTAGGAGGAGACTCCTACGAGCAGTACTTC. Its protein product is CASSLGGDSYEQYF.